The clone carrying this TCR beta chain was picked up many times. Its antigen remains unknown. These data belong to a study of T-cell memory formation after mild COVID-19. Study at large: Among the donors, TCR clusters were largely specific to each donor. Whole-study results and caveats: Among CD4+ contracting clones, most were CM and EM, and CD8+ ones EMRA. Clones contracting over day 15 to 85 were CD4/CD8 balanced, with later expanders leaning CD4+.

Using constant-segment primers, 5'RACE produced TCR alpha and TCR beta cDNA libraries carrying sample barcodes and UMIs. TCRdb used MiXCR to reprocess the 5' RACE reads, holding one entry per CDR3 protein. The repertoire holds 200,000 or so distinct CDR3 sequences, over 9.5% seen once, with approximately 3.3% in the top ten. Trimming pared 4 bases from V and 5 bases from J, leaving 2 bases between. CDR1 is SNHLY, CDR2 FYNNEI, per germline. The CDR3 runs to 10 residues. The rearrangement uses TRBV2 and TRBJ2-5, with unresolved D. The sequence derives from a man younger than 35 who had mild COVID-19 (a few samples of this study predate the infection). Cell type and time point are not known. Sequencing input: PBMCs or a T cell subset sorted from them (not recorded which). The chain's CDR3 is CASSVETQYF. CDR3 in DNA: TGTGCCAGCAGTGTGGAGACCCAGTACTTC.